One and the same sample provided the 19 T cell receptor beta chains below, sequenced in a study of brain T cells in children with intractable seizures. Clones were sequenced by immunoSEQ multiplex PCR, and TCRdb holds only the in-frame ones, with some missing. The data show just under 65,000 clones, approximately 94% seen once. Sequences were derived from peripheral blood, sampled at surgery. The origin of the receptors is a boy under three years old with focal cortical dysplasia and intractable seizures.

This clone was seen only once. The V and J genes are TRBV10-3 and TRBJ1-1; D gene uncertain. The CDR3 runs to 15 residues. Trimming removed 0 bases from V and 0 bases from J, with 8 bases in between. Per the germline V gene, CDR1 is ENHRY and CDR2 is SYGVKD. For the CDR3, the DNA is TGTGCCATCAGTGAGTCTGGGCAGGTGAACACTGAAGCTTTCTTT. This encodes CAISESGQVNTEAFF.

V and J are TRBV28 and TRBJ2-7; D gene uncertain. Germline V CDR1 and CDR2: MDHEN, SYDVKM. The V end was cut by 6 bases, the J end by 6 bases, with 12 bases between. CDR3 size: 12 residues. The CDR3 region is CASRPGWGEQYF. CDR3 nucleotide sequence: TGTGCCAGCAGACCTGGCTGGGGCGAGCAGTACTTC.

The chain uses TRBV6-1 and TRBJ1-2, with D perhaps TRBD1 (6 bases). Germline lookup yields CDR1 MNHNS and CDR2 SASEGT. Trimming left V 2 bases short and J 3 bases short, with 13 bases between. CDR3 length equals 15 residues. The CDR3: CASSETVRGDYGYTF. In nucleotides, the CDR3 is TGTGCCAGCAGTGAAACTGTCAGGGGAGACTATGGCTACACCTTC.

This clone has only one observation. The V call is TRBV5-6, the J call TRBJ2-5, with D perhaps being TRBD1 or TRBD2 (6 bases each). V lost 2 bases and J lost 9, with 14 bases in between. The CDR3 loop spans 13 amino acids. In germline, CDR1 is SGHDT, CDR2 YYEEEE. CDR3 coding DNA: TGTGCCAGCAGCTTTCCGGGGGCGGTTGCCCAGTACTTC. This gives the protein CASSFPGAVAQYF. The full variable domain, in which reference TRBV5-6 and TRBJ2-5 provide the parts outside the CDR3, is DAGVTQSPTHLIKTRGQQVTLRCSPKSGHDTVSWYQQALGQGPQFIFQYYEEEERQRGNFPDRFSGHQFPNYSSELNVNALLLGDSALYLCASSFPGAVAQYFGPGTRLLVL.

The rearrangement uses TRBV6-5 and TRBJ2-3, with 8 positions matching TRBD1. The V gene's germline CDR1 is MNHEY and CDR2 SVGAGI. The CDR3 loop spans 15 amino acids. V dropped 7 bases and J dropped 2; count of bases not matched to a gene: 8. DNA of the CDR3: TGTGCCAGCAACAGGGGGGCCGGAAACACAGATACGCAGTATTTT. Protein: CASNRGAGNTDTQYF.

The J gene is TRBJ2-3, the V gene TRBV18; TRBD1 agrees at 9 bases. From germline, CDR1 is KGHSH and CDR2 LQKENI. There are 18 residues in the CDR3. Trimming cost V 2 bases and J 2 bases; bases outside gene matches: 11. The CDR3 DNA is TGTGCCAGCTCACCATTCATTATGGGACAGGGCTTCACAGATACGCAGTATTTT. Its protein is CASSPFIMGQGFTDTQYF.

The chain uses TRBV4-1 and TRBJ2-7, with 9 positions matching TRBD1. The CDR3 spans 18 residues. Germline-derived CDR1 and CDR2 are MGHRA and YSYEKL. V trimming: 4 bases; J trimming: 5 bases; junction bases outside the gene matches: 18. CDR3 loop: CASSPAPIKGTGFHEQYF. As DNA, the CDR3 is TGCGCCAGCAGCCCGGCCCCTATTAAGGGGACAGGGTTCCACGAGCAGTACTTC.

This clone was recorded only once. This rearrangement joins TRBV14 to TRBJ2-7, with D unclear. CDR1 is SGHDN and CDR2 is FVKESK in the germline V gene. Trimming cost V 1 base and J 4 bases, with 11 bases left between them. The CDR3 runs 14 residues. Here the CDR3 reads CASSQVGSGYEQYF. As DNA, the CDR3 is TGTGCCAGCAGCCAAGTGGGGTCGGGTTACGAGCAGTACTTC.

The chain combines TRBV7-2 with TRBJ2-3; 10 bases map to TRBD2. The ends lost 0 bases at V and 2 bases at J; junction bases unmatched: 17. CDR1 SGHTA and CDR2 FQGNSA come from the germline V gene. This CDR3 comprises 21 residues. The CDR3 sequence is CASSLAAGFASGGPYTDTQYF. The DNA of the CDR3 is TGTGCCAGCAGCTTAGCGGCGGGGTTCGCTAGCGGGGGCCCGTACACAGATACGCAGTATTTT.

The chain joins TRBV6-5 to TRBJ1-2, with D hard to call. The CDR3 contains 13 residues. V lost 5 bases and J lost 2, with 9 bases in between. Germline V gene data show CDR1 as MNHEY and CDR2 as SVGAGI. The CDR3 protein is CASSRAKNYGYTF. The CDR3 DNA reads TGTGCCAGCAGTAGGGCCAAGAACTATGGCTACACCTTC.

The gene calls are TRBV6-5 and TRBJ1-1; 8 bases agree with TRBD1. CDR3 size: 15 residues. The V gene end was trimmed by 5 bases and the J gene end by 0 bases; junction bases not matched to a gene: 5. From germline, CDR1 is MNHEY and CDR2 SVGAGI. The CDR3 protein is CASSQPGGMNTEAFF. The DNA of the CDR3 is TGTGCCAGCAGTCAACCAGGGGGCATGAACACTGAAGCTTTCTTT.

The CDR3, as DNA: TGTGCCAGCAGGGGGGACAGAAACACTGAAGCTTTCTTT. It is translated as CASRGDRNTEAFF. The V and J genes are TRBV9 and TRBJ1-1, with 7 bases that match TRBD1. Trimming at V came to 5 bases and at J to 2 bases, leaving 3 bases not matched to a gene. Germline V gives CDR1 SGDLS, CDR2 YYNGEE. The CDR3 covers 13 residues.

Here the CDR3 reads CASIDGLGSGNEQFF. Here the CDR3 DNA reads TGTGCCAGCATAGATGGACTAGGTAGCGGCAATGAGCAGTTCTTC. V and J are TRBV6-5 and TRBJ2-1, with 7 bases that match TRBD2. The CDR3 is 15 residues long. V was pared by 7 bases and J by 6 bases, with 12 bases of the junction left unmatched. Germline CDR1 reads MNHEY; CDR2 reads SVGAGI.

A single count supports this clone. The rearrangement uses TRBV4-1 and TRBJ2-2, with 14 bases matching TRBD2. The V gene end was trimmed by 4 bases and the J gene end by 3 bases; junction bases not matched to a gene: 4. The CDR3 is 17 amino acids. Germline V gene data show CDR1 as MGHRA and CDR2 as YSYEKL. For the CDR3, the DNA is TGCGCCAGCAGCCCCCCGGGACTAGCGGGGGACACCGGGGAGCTGTTTTTT. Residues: CASSPPGLAGDTGELFF.

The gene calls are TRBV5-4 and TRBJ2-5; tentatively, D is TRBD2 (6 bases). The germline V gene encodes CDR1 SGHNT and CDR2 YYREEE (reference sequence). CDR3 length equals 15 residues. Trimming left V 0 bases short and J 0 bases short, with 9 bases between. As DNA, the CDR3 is TGTGCCAGCAGCTTGGGGCGGGGCTACCAAGAGACCCAGTACTTC. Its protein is CASSLGRGYQETQYF.

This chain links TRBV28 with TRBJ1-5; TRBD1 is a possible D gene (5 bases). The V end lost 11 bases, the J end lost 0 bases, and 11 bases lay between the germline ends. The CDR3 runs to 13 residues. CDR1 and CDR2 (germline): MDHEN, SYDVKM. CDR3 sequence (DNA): TGTGCCGGACAAGGCGGTAGCAATCAGCCCCAGCATTTT. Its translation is CAGQGGSNQPQHF.

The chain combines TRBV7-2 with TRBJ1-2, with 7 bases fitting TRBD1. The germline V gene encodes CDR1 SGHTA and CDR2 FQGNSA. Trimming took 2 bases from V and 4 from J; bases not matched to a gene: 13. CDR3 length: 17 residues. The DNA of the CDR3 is TGTGCCAGCAGCTTAAAGGGACAGACCACTTTACTCTATGGCTACACCTTC. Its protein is CASSLKGQTTLLYGYTF.

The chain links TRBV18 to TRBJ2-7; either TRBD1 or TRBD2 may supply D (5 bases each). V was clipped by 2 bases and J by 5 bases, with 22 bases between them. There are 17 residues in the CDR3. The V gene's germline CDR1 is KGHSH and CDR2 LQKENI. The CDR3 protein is CASSPSITGPLGHEQYF. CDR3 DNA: TGTGCCAGCTCACCATCAATTACGGGGCCCCTGGGACACGAGCAGTACTTC.

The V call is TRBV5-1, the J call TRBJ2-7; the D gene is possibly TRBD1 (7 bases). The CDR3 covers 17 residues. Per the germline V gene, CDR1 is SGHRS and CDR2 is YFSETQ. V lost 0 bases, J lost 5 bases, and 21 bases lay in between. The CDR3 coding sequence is TGCGCCAGCAGCTTGGTAGCGAGCAGGGGGGCCGGGGACGAGCAGTACTTC. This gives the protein CASSLVASRGAGDEQYF.